This TCR beta chain emerged from a study of control samples from healthy donors and cancer patients. The V end was cut by 2 bases, the J end by 4 bases, with 11 bases between. The CDR3 loop spans 14 amino acids. CDR1 is MNHEY and CDR2 is SMNVEV in the germline V gene (reference sequence). Clones were sequenced by immunoSEQ multiplex PCR, and TCRdb holds only the in-frame ones, with some missing. The sample has 150,000 to 180,000 clones, just under 95% seen once. The chain links TRBV27 to TRBJ1-2; no definite D call. What was sequenced was blood. The TCR originated in a middle-aged man in good health. CDR3 sequence: CASSLEPNFYGYTF. As DNA, the CDR3 is TGTGCCAGCAGTTTAGAGCCCAATTTCTATGGCTACACCTTC.